This T cell receptor (beta chain) stems from a study of identical twins listed by TCRdb under 2016. Notes on the research overall: TCR alpha and beta repertoires from monozygotic twins, unrelated adults of various ages and cord blood were deep-sequenced to test whether fetal clonotypes persist. Replicate twin experiments were performed at different times using different library preparation protocols to rule out contamination.

What the work shows at the level of the full study, not this receptor alone: Zero-insertion analyses could be partly confounded by invariant T cells such as MAIT and iNKT, though diverse VJ usage argued against such confounding for most clonotypes. In monozygotic twins, recombination models systematically underestimated out-of-frame TCR alpha sharing, but the models matched the sharing seen between unrelated individuals. Compared with coincidental sharing between unrelated individuals, an excess of low generation-probability sequences was observed among out-of-frame TCR alpha sequences shared between twins. In beta out-of-frame sequences, excess twin sharing was weaker, because having fewer shared sequences lowered the signal-to-noise ratio. Because the same donors could not be followed over many years, the conclusions depended on cross-sectional statistical analysis. Fewer insertions were carried by abundant cord blood beta clonotypes; a weaker similar trend was observed in young adult naive repertoires, while no such trend was observed in memory repertoires.

Every donor in the study was a healthy Caucasian. Three unrelated non-twin adults were also sequenced: a male aged 18 to 29, a male aged 50 to 59 and a female aged 50 to 59. Miltenyi CD45RO+ enrichment and human naive T-cell isolation kits were used to isolate memory (CD45RO+) and naive T cells from PBMC. The library was generated by 5' RACE. Reads for this sample came from an Illumina HiSeq 2000. Template switching added a universal primer binding site, and the final cDNA carried a unique molecular identifier that allowed TCR cDNA molecules to be counted accurately. Specific primers in the conserved constant-segment region were used to synthesize first-strand cDNA for the TCR alpha and beta chains. To control for contamination, each cDNA library was double barcoded with a SMART-Mk sample barcode plus Illumina barcodes. TruSeq adapter sequences, together with Illumina sample barcodes, were added in two successive PCR steps. Sequencing of the TCR alpha and beta cDNA libraries was done on the Illumina HiSeq platform using custom primers. Regarding the original processing steps: MiGEC processed the raw reads to extract unique molecular identifiers, while MiXCR was used to determine the CDR3 positions. For each individual, recombination models were inferred using an EM algorithm with the repgenHMM and IGoR tools. Shared clonotype analysis was performed with the tcR package in R, normalizing sharing by the product of cloneset sizes. To study raw recombination without the effects of thymic and clonal selection, out-of-frame nonproductive sequences were analyzed. The public reads were reanalyzed by TCRdb: fastp trimming at Q25, MiXCR alignment, in-frame beta chains only. Rows with a matching CDR3 protein are joined into one entry that keeps the most common DNA and genes. Here the V and J calls rest on TCRdb's processing, not on the authors' analysis. This sample holds 410,000 or so distinct CDR3 sequences; around 20% were observed only once. The ten biggest clones cover around 12% of the sample.

This clonotype was seen ten or more times. No cognate antigen has been identified for it. No base-level quality is on record; no much larger clone is a single base apart. V gives up 2 bases and J gives up 3 bases, and the segment between their germline ends measures 9 bases. The germline V gene provides CDR1 MNHEY and CDR2 SVGAGI. The CDR3 holds 14 amino acids from the cysteine to the phenylalanine. The retained sequence is limited to the CDR3, 42 bases, with the frame set at the first base. Sequenced input: naive T cells sorted from blood. In light of the paper, this sample's cell subset or site label describes: cells isolated with a human naive T-cell isolation kit. The receptor was derived from a man aged 45 to 65 in good health. The V and J segments used are TRBV6-5 and TRBJ2-3, with the D gene not clear enough to name. The nucleotide sequence is TGTGCCAGCAGTTACCGGCTAGTAACAGATACGCAGTATTTT. This yields the protein CASSYRLVTDTQYF.